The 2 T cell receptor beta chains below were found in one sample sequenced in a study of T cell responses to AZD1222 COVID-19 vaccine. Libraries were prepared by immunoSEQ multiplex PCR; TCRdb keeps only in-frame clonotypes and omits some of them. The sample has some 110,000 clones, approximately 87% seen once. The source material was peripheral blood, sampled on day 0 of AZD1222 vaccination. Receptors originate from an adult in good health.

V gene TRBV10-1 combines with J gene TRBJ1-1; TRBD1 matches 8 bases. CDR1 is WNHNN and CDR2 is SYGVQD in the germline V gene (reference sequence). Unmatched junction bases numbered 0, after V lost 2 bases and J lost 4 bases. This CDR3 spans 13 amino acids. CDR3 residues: CASSETGGTEAFF. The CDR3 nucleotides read TGCGCCAGCAGTGAGACAGGGGGCACTGAAGCTTTCTTT.

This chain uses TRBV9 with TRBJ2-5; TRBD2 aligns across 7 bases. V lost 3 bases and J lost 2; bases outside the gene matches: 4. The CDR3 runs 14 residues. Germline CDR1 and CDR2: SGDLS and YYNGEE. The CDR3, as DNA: TGTGCCAGCAGCGATTCTAGCGGACAAGAGACCCAGTACTTC. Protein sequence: CASSDSSGQETQYF.